This entry describes one TCR beta chain. This record belongs to a study of blood T cell repertoires in COVID-19. The wider study: Acute and convalescent COVID-19 specimens originated in the United States, Italy and Spain. PBMCs, B-cell-depleted T cells, or T cells were the source of the cDNA or gDNA that made up the material.

Source study methods: Using reference gene primer amplification, nucleated cell counts were estimated. The data were produced by immunoSEQ multiplex PCR, yet TCRdb's version contains in-frame clones alone and is incomplete. V and J calls and clone size are those listed in that table; D and trimming were worked out from the DNA. The sample consists of 150,000 to 200,000 clones, approximately 90% of them appearing once. The V gene lost 9 bases and the J gene lost 3 bases, with 18 bases spanning the gap. The CDR3 is 14 amino acids. Germline lookup yields CDR1 KGHSH and CDR2 LQKENI. The sequence was obtained from a human donor in a cohort sampled during active COVID-19. The chain uses TRBV18 and TRBJ2-7; TRBD2 might be the D (5 bases). The sequencing input was peripheral blood. In DNA form, the CDR3 reads TGTGCCAGAGCGTGGAAGCGGACTTTCTACGAGCAGTACTTC. Translation gives CARAWKRTFYEQYF.